The 18 T cell receptor beta chains given below trace back to one sample, sequenced in a study of early T cells in non-severe SARS-CoV-2 infection. Each CDR3 protein is one row after TCRdb ran MiXCR on the 5' RACE reads. The sample contains about 71,000 distinct CDR3 sequences, approximately 14% of which appear only once. Sequencing was performed on whole blood, taken at baseline. These receptors came from an adult who was a healthcare worker with PCR-confirmed SARS-CoV-2 infection or an uninfected control (not recorded which).

This chain joins TRBV29-1 and TRBJ1-2, with a possible D match to TRBD1 (5 bases). CDR3 size: 12 residues. V was shortened by 6 bases and J by 8 bases, with 16 bases between the two germline ends. Germline V gene sequence: CDR1 SQVTM, CDR2 ANQGSEA. The CDR3 here is CSVGQGAQGYTF. CDR3 in DNA: TGCAGCGTCGGGCAGGGCGCCCAAGGCTACACCTTC.

This clonotype was counted a few times. CDR3 sequence (DNA): TGTGCCAGCAGCCGCATCGGACTAGAACAAGAGACCCAGTACTTC. Its translation is CASSRIGLEQETQYF. The V call is TRBV7-3, the J call TRBJ2-5, with TRBD2 matching 7 bases. V dropped 5 bases and J dropped 2; count of bases not matched to a gene: 8. CDR1 is SGHTA and CDR2 is FQGTGA in the germline V gene. The CDR3 contains 15 residues.

This clonotype was detected ten times or more. The chain employs TRBV6-5 and TRBJ2-7; TRBD2 is a possible D gene (5 bases). CDR3 size: 14 residues. Trimming pared 2 bases from V and 7 bases from J, leaving 15 bases between. Germline-derived CDR1 and CDR2 are MNHEY and SVGAGI. DNA of the CDR3: TGTGCCAGCAGTTACAAAGGCGGCCCGGGGGAGCAGTACTTC. As protein: CASSYKGGPGEQYF.

This clonotype was counted only a few times. This chain connects TRBV20-1 to TRBJ2-2; no clear D. CDR1 is DFQATT and CDR2 is SNEGSKA in the germline V gene (reference sequence). The V end was cut by 3 bases, the J end by 1 base, with 9 bases between. The CDR3 has 14 amino acids. This CDR3 reads CSARSQKNTGELFF. The DNA for the CDR3 is TGCAGTGCTAGGAGTCAGAAGAACACCGGGGAGCTGTTTTTT.

This clonotype was observed a handful of times. The V call is TRBV12-3 or TRBV12-4, the J call TRBJ1-1; D unresolved. Trimming left V 4 bases short and J 3 bases short, with 9 bases between. CDR3 length equals 13 residues. The CDR3 protein is CASSWVTDTEAFF. In nucleotides, the CDR3 is TGTGCCAGCAGTTGGGTTACGGACACTGAAGCTTTCTTT.

This clonotype was picked up a small number of times. The chain carries TRBV27 and TRBJ2-2; D unresolved. Germline CDR1 reads MNHEY; CDR2 reads SMNVEV (reference sequence). The CDR3 length is 13 residues. Trimming shortened V by 0 bases and J by 5 bases, and 4 bases separated the two germline ends. The CDR3 bases are TGTGCCAGCAGTTTATCGCGAACCGGGGAGCTGTTTTTT. It encodes CASSLSRTGELFF.

Ten or more counts support this clonotype. The rearrangement links TRBV24-1 to TRBJ2-1; D gene unclear. The CDR3 consists of 13 residues. Germline V gives CDR1 KGHDR, CDR2 SFDVKD. Trimming cost V 0 bases and J 10 bases, with 9 bases left between them. CDR3 DNA: TGTGCCACCAGTGATTTGCTTTATCCAGAGCAGTTCTTC. It encodes CATSDLLYPEQFF.

The chain carries TRBV29-1 and TRBJ2-1, with 8 bases fitting TRBD2. Germline V lookup: CDR1 SQVTM, CDR2 ANQGSEA. The trim removed 4 bases at V and 0 bases at J, leaving 11 bases unmatched. The CDR3 extends over 17 amino acids. The CDR3 loop reads CSVGGEAGARSYNEQFF. CDR3 nucleotides: TGCAGCGTTGGGGGGGAAGCGGGAGCCCGCTCCTACAATGAGCAGTTCTTC.

The chain employs TRBV3-1 and TRBJ2-3; D gene uncertain. The CDR3 is made up of 12 amino acids. Germline CDR1 LGHDT, CDR2 YNNKEL (reference sequence). V gave up 5 bases and J gave up 5 bases, with 8 bases separating them. CDR3 protein: CASSSHGDTQYF. In DNA, the CDR3 is TGTGCCAGCAGCTCTCATGGAGATACGCAGTATTTT.

This clonotype has just a few counts. The chain's CDR3 is CASSGLAGTYEQYF. The CDR3 nucleotides are TGTGCCAGCAGCGGACTAGCGGGAACCTACGAGCAGTACTTC. The V and J genes are TRBV12-3 or TRBV12-4 and TRBJ2-7; 12 nucleotides line up with TRBD2. This CDR3 is built from 14 residues. Trimming at V came to 6 bases and at J to 2 bases, leaving 2 bases not matched to a gene.

V gene TRBV11-2 combines with J gene TRBJ1-1, with D possibly being TRBD1 (6 bases). Trimming left V 5 bases short and J 0 bases short, with 13 bases between. Germline V CDR1 and CDR2: SGHAT, FQNNGV. The CDR3 covers 15 residues. The CDR3 sequence is CASSQPGQMNTEAFF. The CDR3 DNA is TGTGCCAGCAGCCAACCGGGACAAATGAACACTGAAGCTTTCTTT.

The V and J genes are TRBV29-1 and TRBJ2-3, with a weak D call TRBD2 (5 bases). The length of the CDR3 is 12 residues. V lost 4 bases to trimming and J lost 6 bases, with 11 bases between them. Germline V lookup: CDR1 SQVTM, CDR2 ANQGSEA. CDR3 coding DNA: TGCAGCGTTGGAAGCGGTGTGGATACGCAGTATTTT. The encoded protein is CSVGSGVDTQYF.

The chain employs TRBV28 and TRBJ1-2; D perhaps matches TRBD1 (5 bases). CDR3 size: 11 residues. Trimming took 10 bases from V and 5 from J, leaving 11 bases between them. The germline V gene encodes CDR1 MDHEN and CDR2 SYDVKM. The CDR3 DNA sequence: TGTGCCACAGGGACGTTATATGGCTACACCTTC. This sequence encodes CATGTLYGYTF.

V usage is TRBV30 and J usage is TRBJ2-3; D might be TRBD2 (6 bases). This CDR3 has 13 residues. Germline V gene data show CDR1 as GTSNPN and CDR2 as SVGIG (reference sequence). The V end lost 0 bases, the J end lost 4 bases, and 8 bases lay between the germline ends. This CDR3 reads CAWSVRESDTQYF. The CDR3 DNA reads TGTGCCTGGAGTGTCCGGGAGTCAGATACGCAGTATTTT.

CDR3 loop: CASRRHREGSDTQYF. The DNA for the CDR3 is TGTGCCAGCAGGAGGCACAGGGAGGGTTCAGATACGCAGTATTTT. This chain joins TRBV2 and TRBJ2-3; D perhaps matches TRBD2 (7 bases). Between the trimmed V and J ends, which lost 6 bases and 4 bases, there was a span of 17 bases. Germline V gene lookup returns CDR1 SNHLY and CDR2 FYNNEI. CDR3 length: 15 residues.

The chain has TRBV28 and TRBJ1-1; no clear D. V dropped 4 bases and J dropped 4 bases, with 4 bases sitting between them. This CDR3 spans 11 amino acids. The germline V gene encodes CDR1 MDHEN and CDR2 SYDVKM. The CDR3 spells CASSSFTEAFF. CDR3 nucleotides: TGTGCCAGCAGTTCCTTCACTGAAGCTTTCTTT.

A few counts support this clonotype. The chain carries TRBV3-1 and TRBJ2-1; D uncertain. V was pared by 1 base and J by 3 bases, with 7 bases between. Germline CDR1 and CDR2: LGHDT and YNNKEL (reference sequence). There are 14 residues in the CDR3. Here the CDR3 DNA reads TGTGCCAGCAGCCAAGTAGGAAGCTACAATGAGCAGTTCTTC. Translation gives CASSQVGSYNEQFF.

The chain is built from TRBV28 and TRBJ2-7; no clear D gene. The CDR3 consists of 13 residues. The ends were cut back, 5 bases at V and 3 bases at J, with 11 bases in the middle. From germline, CDR1 is MDHEN and CDR2 SYDVKM. The CDR3 DNA sequence: TGTGCCAGCAGTCAAGCCCCCCACTACGAGCAGTACTTC. Amino acid sequence: CASSQAPHYEQYF.